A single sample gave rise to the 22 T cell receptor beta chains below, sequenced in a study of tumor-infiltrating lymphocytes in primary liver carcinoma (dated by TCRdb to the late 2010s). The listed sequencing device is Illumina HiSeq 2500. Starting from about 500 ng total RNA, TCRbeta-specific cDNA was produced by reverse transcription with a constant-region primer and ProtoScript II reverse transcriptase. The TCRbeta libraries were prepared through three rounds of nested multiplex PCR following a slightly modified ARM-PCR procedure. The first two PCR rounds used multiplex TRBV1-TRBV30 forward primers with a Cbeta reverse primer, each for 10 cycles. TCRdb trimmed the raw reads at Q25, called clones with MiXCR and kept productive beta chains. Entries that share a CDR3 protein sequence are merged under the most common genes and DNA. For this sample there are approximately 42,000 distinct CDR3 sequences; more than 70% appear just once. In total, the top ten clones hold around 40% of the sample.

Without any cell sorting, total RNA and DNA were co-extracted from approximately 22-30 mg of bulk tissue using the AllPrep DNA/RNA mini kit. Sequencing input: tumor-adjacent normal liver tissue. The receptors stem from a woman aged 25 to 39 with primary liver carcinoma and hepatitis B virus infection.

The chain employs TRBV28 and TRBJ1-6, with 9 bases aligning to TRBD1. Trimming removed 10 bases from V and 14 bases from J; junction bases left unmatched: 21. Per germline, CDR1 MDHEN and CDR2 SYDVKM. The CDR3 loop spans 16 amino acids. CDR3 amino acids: CANNTHRGQVFFTLHF. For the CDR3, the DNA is TGTGCCAACAATACCCACAGGGGGCAAGTTTTCTTCACCCTCCACTTT.

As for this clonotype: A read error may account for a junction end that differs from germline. The CDR3 reads CITGRRDTGELFF. CDR3 nucleotides: TGCATTACCGGGAGGAGGGACACCGGGGAGTTGTTTTTT. V usage is TRBV29-1 and J usage is TRBJ2-2; maybe TRBD2 (7 bases). The CDR3 runs to 13 residues. Germline CDR1 reads SQVTM; CDR2 reads ANQGSEA.

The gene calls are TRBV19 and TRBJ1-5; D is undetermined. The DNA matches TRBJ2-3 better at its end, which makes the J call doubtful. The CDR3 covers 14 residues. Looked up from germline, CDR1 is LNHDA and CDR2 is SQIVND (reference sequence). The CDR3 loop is CASSIVGFLQPQYF. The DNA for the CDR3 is TGTGCCAGTAGTATCGTCGGGTTTCTCCAGCCCCAGTATTTT.

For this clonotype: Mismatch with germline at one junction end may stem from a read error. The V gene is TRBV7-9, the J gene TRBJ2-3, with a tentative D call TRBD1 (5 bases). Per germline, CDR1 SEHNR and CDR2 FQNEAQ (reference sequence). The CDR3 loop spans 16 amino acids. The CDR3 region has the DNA TGTACCAGCACACCCAGGGTGGGGAAACTCACAGATACGCAGTATTTT. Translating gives CTSTPRVGKLTDTQYF.

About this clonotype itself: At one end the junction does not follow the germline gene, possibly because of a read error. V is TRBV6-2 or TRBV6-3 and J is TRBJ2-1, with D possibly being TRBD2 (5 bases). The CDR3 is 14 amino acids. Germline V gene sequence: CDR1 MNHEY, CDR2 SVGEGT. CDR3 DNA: TGTGCCAACAGTTACCGGGAAACCCACAATGGGCAGTTCTTC. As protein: CANSYRETHNGQFF.

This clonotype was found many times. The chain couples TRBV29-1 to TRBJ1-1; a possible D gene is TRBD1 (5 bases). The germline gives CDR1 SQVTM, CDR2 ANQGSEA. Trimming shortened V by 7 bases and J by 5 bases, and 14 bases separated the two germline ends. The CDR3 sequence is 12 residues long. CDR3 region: CSAGLVETEAFF. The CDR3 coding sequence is TGCAGCGCAGGGTTGGTGGAAACTGAAGCTTTCTTT.

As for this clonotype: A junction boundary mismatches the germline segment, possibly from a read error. The CDR3 is CTSTEVSGYPAYEQYF. The CDR3 DNA sequence: TGTACCAGCACCGAAGTTAGCGGATACCCCGCGTACGAGCAGTACTTC. This chain links TRBV28 with TRBJ2-7; D perhaps matches TRBD2 (6 bases). CDR3 size: 16 residues. Per germline, CDR1 MDHEN and CDR2 SYDVKM.

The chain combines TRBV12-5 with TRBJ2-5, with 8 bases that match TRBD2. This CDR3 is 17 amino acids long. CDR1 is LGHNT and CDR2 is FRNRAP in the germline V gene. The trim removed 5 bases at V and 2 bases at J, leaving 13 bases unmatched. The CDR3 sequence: CASGMPRAGVGQETQYF. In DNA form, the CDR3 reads TGTGCTAGTGGTATGCCTAGAGCGGGAGTCGGGCAAGAGACCCAGTACTTC.

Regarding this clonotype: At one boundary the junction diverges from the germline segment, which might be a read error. The CDR3: CASRVSGNYNEKFF. The DNA of the CDR3 is TGTGCCAGCAGAGTAAGCGGGAACTACAATGAGAAGTTCTTT. V and J are TRBV6-5 and TRBJ2-1, with 7 bases aligning to TRBD2. CDR3 size: 14 residues. The germline V gene encodes CDR1 MNHEY and CDR2 SVGAGI.

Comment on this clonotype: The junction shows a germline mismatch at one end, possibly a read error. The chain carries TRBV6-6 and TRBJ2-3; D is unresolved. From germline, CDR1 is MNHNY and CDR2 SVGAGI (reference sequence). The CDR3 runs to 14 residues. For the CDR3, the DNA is TGTACCAGCAGTTACGCGAACTCCGAAGCTACGCAGTATTTT. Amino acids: CTSSYANSEATQYF.

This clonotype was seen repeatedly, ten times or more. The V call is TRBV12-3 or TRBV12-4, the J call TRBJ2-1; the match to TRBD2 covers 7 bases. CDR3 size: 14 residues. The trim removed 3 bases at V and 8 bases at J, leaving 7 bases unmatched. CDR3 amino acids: CASSFAGVTDEQFF. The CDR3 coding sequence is TGTGCCAGCAGTTTTGCGGGAGTCACGGATGAGCAGTTCTTC.

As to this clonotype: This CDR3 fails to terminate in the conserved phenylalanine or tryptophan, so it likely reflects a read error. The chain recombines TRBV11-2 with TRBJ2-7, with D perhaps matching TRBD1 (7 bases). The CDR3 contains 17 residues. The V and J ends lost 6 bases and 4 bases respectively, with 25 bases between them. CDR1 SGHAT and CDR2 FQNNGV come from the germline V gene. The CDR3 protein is CASSTTGGGSWTYEQYL. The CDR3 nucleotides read TGTGCCAGCAGTACCACAGGAGGGGGCTCTTGGACTTACGAGCAGTACCTC.

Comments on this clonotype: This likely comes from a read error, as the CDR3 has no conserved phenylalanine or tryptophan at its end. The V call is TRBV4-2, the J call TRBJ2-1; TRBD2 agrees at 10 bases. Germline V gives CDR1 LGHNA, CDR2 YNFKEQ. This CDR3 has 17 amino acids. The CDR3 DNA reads TGTGCAAGCAGCCACGGCAAAGGGACTAGCGCAGACAATGAGCAGTTCTCC. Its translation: CASSHGKGTSADNEQFS.

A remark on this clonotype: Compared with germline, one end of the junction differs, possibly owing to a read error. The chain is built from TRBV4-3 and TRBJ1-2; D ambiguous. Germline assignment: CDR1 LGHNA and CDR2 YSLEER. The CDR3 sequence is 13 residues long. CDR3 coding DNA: TGCGCCGGCAGACAAGAACCGGACTATGGCTACACCTTC. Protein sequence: CAGRQEPDYGYTF.

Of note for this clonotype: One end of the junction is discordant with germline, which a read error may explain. The CDR3 sequence: CAGSGTSGGEQYF. The CDR3 nucleotides are TGTGCCGGCAGCGGGACCAGCGGCGGCGAGCAGTACTTC. V gene TRBV13 combines with J gene TRBJ2-7, with 7 nucleotides matching TRBD2. The CDR3 sequence is 13 residues long. The germline CDR1 and CDR2 sequences are PRHDT and FYEKMQ (reference sequence). Full variable domain (missing parts from reference TRBV13 and TRBJ2-7): AAGVIQSPRHLIKEKRETATLKCYPIPRHDTVYWYQQGPGQDPQFLISFYEKMQSDKGSIPDRFSAQQFSDYHSELNMSSLELGDSALYFCAGSGTSGGEQYFGPGTRLTVT.

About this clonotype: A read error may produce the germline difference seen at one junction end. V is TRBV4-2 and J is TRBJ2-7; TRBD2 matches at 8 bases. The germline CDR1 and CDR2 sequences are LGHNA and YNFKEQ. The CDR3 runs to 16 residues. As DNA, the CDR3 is TGTGCCAGCAGCCCGACGAGAAGAAATAGCGGGGACGAGCAGAACTTC. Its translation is CASSPTRRNSGDEQNF.

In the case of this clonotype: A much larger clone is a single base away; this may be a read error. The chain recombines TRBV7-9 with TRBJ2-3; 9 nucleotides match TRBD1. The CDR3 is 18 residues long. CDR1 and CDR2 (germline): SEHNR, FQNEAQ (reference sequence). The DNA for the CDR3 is TGTGCCAGCAACTTAGCAGGGACAGGGAGTTTGTGGACAGATACGCAGTATTTT. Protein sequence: CASNLAGTGSLWTDTQYF.

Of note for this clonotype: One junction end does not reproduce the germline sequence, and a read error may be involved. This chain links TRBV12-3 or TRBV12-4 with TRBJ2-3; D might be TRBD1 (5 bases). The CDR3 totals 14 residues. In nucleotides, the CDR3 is TGTACCAGCAGAACGGTTGGGGCAACAGATACGCAGTATTTT. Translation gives CTSRTVGATDTQYF.

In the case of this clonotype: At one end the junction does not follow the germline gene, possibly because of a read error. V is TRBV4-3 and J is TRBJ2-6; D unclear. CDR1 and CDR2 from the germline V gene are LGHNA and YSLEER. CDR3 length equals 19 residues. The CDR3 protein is CAISQESGEIGYGANVLTF. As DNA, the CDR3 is TGCGCCATCAGCCAAGAGAGTGGCGAGATAGGCTATGGGGCCAACGTCCTGACTTTC.

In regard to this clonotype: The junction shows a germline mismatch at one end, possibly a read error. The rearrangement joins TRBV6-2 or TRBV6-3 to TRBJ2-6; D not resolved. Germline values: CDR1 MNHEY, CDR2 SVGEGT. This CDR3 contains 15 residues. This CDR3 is CVSSYLDSGANVLTF. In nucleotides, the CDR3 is TGTGTCAGCAGTTATCTCGACTCAGGGGCCAACGTCCTGACTTTC.

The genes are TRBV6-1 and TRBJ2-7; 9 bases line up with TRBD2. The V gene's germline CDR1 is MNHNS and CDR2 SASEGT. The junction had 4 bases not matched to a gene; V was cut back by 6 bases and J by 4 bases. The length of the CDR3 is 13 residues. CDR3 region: CASSQREAYEQYF. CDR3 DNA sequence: TGTGCCAGCAGCCAGCGGGAGGCATACGAGCAGTACTTC.

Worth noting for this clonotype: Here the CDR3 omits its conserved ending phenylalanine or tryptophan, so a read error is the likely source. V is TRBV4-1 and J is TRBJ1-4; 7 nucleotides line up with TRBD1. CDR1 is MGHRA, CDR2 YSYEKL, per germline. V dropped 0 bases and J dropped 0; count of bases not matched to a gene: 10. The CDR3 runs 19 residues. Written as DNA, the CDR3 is TGCGCCAGCAGCCAAGACTTTACAGGGGAGAAAGCAACTAATGAAAAACTGTTTTCT. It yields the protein CASSQDFTGEKATNEKLFS.